A selection of T cell receptor beta chains follows, all from one sample in a study of T cells expressing NK-cell markers. From its re-call of the 5' RACE reads, TCRdb lists each CDR3 protein once, without DNA. The specimen's table records under 500,000 distinct CDR3 sequences. Input material: blood T cells: a sorted CD56 or NKG2C T cell subset, CD4+ or CD8+ T cells, or bulk PBMC T cells (not recorded which). The origin of the receptors is a woman between 18 and 75 years old in good health. Each CDR3 is given with its conserved first and last residue.

TRBV7-9,TRBJ2-3,CASSLVGTGGNTQYF
TRBV4-3,TRBJ2-3,CASSTSLGTDTQYF
TRBV6-5,TRBJ2-5,CASSYSTLSDPQYF
TRBV12-3/TRBV12-4,TRBJ1-4,CASSTGSIEKLFF
TRBV7-2,TRBJ2-7,CASSFGLALIYEQYF
TRBV9,TRBJ2-3,CASSVGQGAGDTQYF
TRBV10-3,TRBJ2-1,CAISESVAGVFGREQFF
TRBV4-2,TRBJ2-5,CASSRALGETQYF
TRBV15,TRBJ2-3,CATSAFGTGVTDTQYF
TRBV3-1,TRBJ2-7,CASSTGRGSYEQYF
TRBV20-1,TRBJ2-5,CSARAPAIKETQYF
TRBV7-9,TRBJ2-1,CATKTQGVDEQFF
TRBV21-1,TRBJ1-5,CASSAYRDSNQPQHF
TRBV7-3,TRBJ2-7,CASSLQGGGSYEQYF
TRBV7-2,TRBJ2-2,CASSPFTGELFF
TRBV15,TRBJ2-6,CATSRAGTGANVLTF
TRBV7-9,TRBJ2-7,CASSSPPGGSFYEQYF
TRBV4-3,TRBJ1-4,CASSQGFGTGGEKLFF
TRBV7-2,TRBJ2-5,CASSLGRGSQETQYF
TRBV3-1,TRBJ1-1,CASSPQSMNTEAFF
TRBV4-3,TRBJ2-5,CASSQEGETQYF
TRBV20-1,TRBJ1-1,CSAQRGLNTEAFF
TRBV7-6,TRBJ1-2,CASSSDSPPLNYGYTF
TRBV7-2,TRBJ2-3,CASSIGSGSGTDTQYF
TRBV7-9,TRBJ2-3,CASSLEAVNTDTQYF
TRBV3-1,TRBJ1-5,CASSQGSFRDSLGNQPQHF
TRBV29-1,TRBJ2-1,CSPRGLGNEQFF
TRBV20-1,TRBJ2-2,CSAWSSPNTGELFF
TRBV11-2,TRBJ2-3,CASSVSSGTTSTDTQYF